This is a list of T cell receptor beta chains from one sample in a study of blood T cell repertoires in COVID-19. Profiling relied on immunoSEQ multiplex PCR, and the TCRdb table lists in-frame clones only, not all of them. This table has around 150,000 clones, roughly 93% appearing once. Sequences were obtained from peripheral blood. The receptors derive from a woman aged 50 to 65 with acute or convalescent COVID-19. Each CDR3 is given with its conserved first and last residue. The D gene is left open where the match is weak. Clone sizes are given selectively: once, few, many, or a class where the clone is expanded.

V gene	clone size	J gene	D gene	CDR3 protein	CDR3 DNA
TRBV19	.	TRBJ1-1	TRBD1	CASNNRGLNTEAFF	TGTGCCAGTAATAACAGGGGCCTGAACACTGAAGCTTTCTTT
TRBV4-1	.	TRBJ2-7	.	CASSQVLLTGEQYF	TGCGCCAGCAGCCAAGTTCTACTAACCGGGGAGCAGTACTTC
TRBV6-5	.	TRBJ2-7	TRBD1	CASWTGDSYEQYF	TGTGCCAGCTGGACAGGGGACTCCTACGAGCAGTACTTC
TRBV24-1	.	TRBJ2-5	.	CATSDRVLETQYF	TGTGCCACCAGTGACAGGGTTTTGGAGACCCAGTACTTC
TRBV3-1/TRBV3-2	.	TRBJ2-5	TRBD2	CASSQDQSGRPRETQYF	TGTGCCAGCAGCCAAGATCAGAGCGGGAGGCCTCGGGAGACCCAGTACTTC
TRBV28	.	TRBJ1-5	TRBD1	CASRSKQGIGHSNQPQHF	TGTGCCAGCAGATCTAAACAGGGGATAGGGCATAGCAATCAGCCCCAGCATTTT
TRBV2	.	TRBJ2-7	TRBD2	CASSPGTSSYEQYF	TGTGCCAGCAGTCCCGGGACTAGTTCCTACGAGCAGTACTTC
TRBV28	.	TRBJ2-7	TRBD2	CASSPRRETSYEQYF	TGTGCCAGCAGCCCGAGGCGGGAGACCTCCTACGAGCAGTACTTC
TRBV11-2	.	TRBJ1-6	.	CASSSSGWENSPLHF	TGTGCCAGCAGCTCCTCGGGGTGGGAAAATTCACCCCTCCACTTT
TRBV6-5	.	TRBJ2-5	.	CASSNYRVGQETQYF	TGTGCCAGCAGTAACTACAGGGTAGGACAAGAGACCCAGTACTTC
TRBV29-1	.	TRBJ1-1	.	CSVSTGMIRNTEAFF	TGCAGCGTCTCGACAGGAATGATTAGGAACACTGAAGCTTTCTTT
TRBV7-2	.	TRBJ1-3	.	CASSSLRSLGPRSGNTIYF	TGTGCCAGCAGCTCACTCAGATCTTTGGGCCCTCGCTCTGGAAACACCATATATTTT
TRBV2	.	TRBJ2-7	TRBD1	CASSRDRAYEQYF	TGTGCCAGCAGCCGGGACAGGGCCTACGAGCAGTACTTC
TRBV24-1	.	TRBJ2-5	TRBD2	CATSDPASGGAYETQYF	TGTGCCACCAGTGATCCCGCTAGCGGGGGGGCCTATGAGACCCAGTACTTC
TRBV29-1	.	TRBJ2-7	.	CSVEDSREQYF	TGCAGCGTTGAAGACAGCAGGGAGCAGTACTTC
TRBV9	.	TRBJ2-1	TRBD2	CASSVSGRAIEQFF	TGTGCCAGCAGCGTAAGCGGGAGGGCCATTGAGCAGTTCTTC
TRBV3-1/TRBV3-2	.	TRBJ2-1	TRBD1	CASSLQGQGIRNEQFF	TGTGCCAGCAGCCTCCAGGGACAGGGGATCCGCAATGAGCAGTTCTTC
TRBV2	.	TRBJ1-3	TRBD1	CASSTGTGRSGNTIYF	TGTGCCAGCAGTACCGGGACAGGGCGCTCTGGAAACACCATATATTTT
TRBV30	.	TRBJ2-7	TRBD2	CAWSSATSAYEQYF	TGTGCCTGGAGTTCCGCGACTAGCGCCTACGAGCAGTACTTC
TRBV11-3	.	TRBJ2-2	.	CASSEGEGELFF	TGTGCCAGCAGCGAGGGGGAAGGGGAGCTGTTTTTT
TRBV18	.	TRBJ1-3	.	CASSPRQGSSGNTIYF	TGTGCCAGCTCACCACGGCAGGGGAGCTCTGGAAACACCATATATTTT
TRBV19	once	TRBJ2-1	TRBD1	CASSTGQVKNEQFF	TGTGCCAGTAGTACGGGACAGGTAAAAAATGAGCAGTTCTTC
TRBV28	once	TRBJ1-3	TRBD1	CASSNRDRGSGNTIYF	TGTGCCAGCAGTAACCGGGACAGGGGCTCTGGAAACACCATATATTTT
TRBV24-1	.	TRBJ2-5	TRBD1	CATSEISRGIGEIQYF	TGTGCCACCAGTGAGATCAGCAGGGGGATTGGGGAGATCCAGTACTTC
TRBV4-1	.	TRBJ2-7	TRBD1	CASSHWGTGGYEQYF	TGCGCCAGCAGCCACTGGGGGACAGGGGGCTACGAGCAGTACTTC
TRBV2	.	TRBJ1-6	TRBD1	CASSDSGGNSPLHF	TGTGCCAGCAGTGATTCAGGGGGAAATTCACCCCTCCACTTT
TRBV6-1	.	TRBJ2-3	.	CASSEGTSPSTDTQYF	TGTGCCAGCAGTGAAGGGACATCTCCTAGCACAGATACGCAGTATTTT
TRBV18	.	TRBJ1-5	.	CASSPPGLGHNQPQHF	TGTGCCAGCTCACCTCCAGGGCTAGGGCACAATCAGCCCCAGCATTTT
TRBV5-1	once	TRBJ2-5	.	CASSTGWETQYF	TGCGCCAGCTCAACGGGGTGGGAGACCCAGTACTTC
TRBV28	.	TRBJ1-2	.	CASSPDTTSQGMGYTF	TGTGCCAGCAGCCCAGACACCACATCACAGGGAATGGGCTACACCTTC
TRBV7-2	.	TRBJ2-5	TRBD2	CASSLGGGVQETQYF	TGTGCCAGCAGCTTAGGCGGGGGTGTCCAAGAGACCCAGTACTTC
TRBV6-6	.	TRBJ2-7	TRBD1	CASSLQGATYEQYF	TGTGCCAGCAGTTTACAGGGGGCCACCTACGAGCAGTACTTC
TRBV7-9	.	TRBJ1-2	TRBD1	CASSSRDREVSEDGYTF	TGTGCCAGCAGCTCCCGGGACAGGGAGGTCTCGGAAGATGGCTACACCTTC
TRBV6-2/TRBV6-3	.	TRBJ2-7	.	CASSYDEHRITYEQYF	TGTGCCAGCAGTTACGACGAACACAGAATTACCTACGAGCAGTACTTC
TRBV10-3	once	TRBJ2-3	TRBD2	CAISGLAGGDTQYF	TGTGCCATCAGTGGCCTAGCGGGAGGAGATACGCAGTATTTT
TRBV29-1	.	TRBJ2-3	.	CSVLSGSTDTQYF	TGCAGCGTTCTTTCGGGGAGCACAGATACGCAGTATTTT
TRBV2	.	TRBJ2-3	.	CASSEQSTTQYF	TGTGCCAGCAGTGAACAAAGCACGACGCAGTATTTT
TRBV29-1	.	TRBJ1-6	TRBD1	CSVLTGMNSPLHF	TGCAGCGTTTTGACAGGGATGAATTCACCCCTCCACTTT
TRBV7-8	.	TRBJ1-2	.	CASSPGGLNYGYTF	TGTGCCAGCAGCCCCGGCGGCCTTAACTATGGCTACACCTTC
TRBV15	.	TRBJ2-1	TRBD1	CATSGDRGEDEQFF	TGTGCCACCAGCGGGGACAGGGGCGAGGATGAGCAGTTCTTC
TRBV28	.	TRBJ2-7	TRBD2	CASTPPGLAGDEQYF	TGTGCCAGTACTCCCCCGGGACTAGCGGGAGACGAGCAGTACTTC
TRBV29-1	.	TRBJ2-7	.	CSAGQSAYEQYF	TGCAGCGCAGGACAGTCAGCCTACGAGCAGTACTTC
TRBV4-1	.	TRBJ2-7	TRBD2	CASSLDPGGSGRLSEQYF	TGCGCCAGCAGCCTAGATCCGGGTGGTAGCGGGAGGTTAAGCGAGCAGTACTTC
TRBV4-1	.	TRBJ1-5	.	CASSQDVFYQPQHF	TGCGCCAGCAGCCAAGACGTCTTCTATCAGCCCCAGCATTTT
TRBV27	.	TRBJ1-1	.	CASSLSQEYFSEAFF	TGTGCCAGCAGTTTATCCCAGGAATATTTCTCTGAAGCTTTCTTT
TRBV10-3	once	TRBJ1-2	.	CAISEDSNYGYTF	TGTGCCATCAGTGAAGACAGTAACTATGGCTACACCTTC
TRBV30	.	TRBJ1-1	.	CAWSVQQSVAEAFF	TGTGCCTGGAGTGTACAACAAAGCGTGGCTGAAGCTTTCTTT
TRBV6-5	.	TRBJ1-1	.	CASSYSSRGNTEAFF	TGTGCCAGCAGTTACTCGAGCAGAGGGAACACTGAAGCTTTCTTT
TRBV28	.	TRBJ2-7	TRBD1	CASSLGGQGFYEQYF	TGTGCCAGCAGTTTAGGGGGACAGGGCTTCTACGAGCAGTACTTC
TRBV28	.	TRBJ1-1	.	CASSLWRVHWETEAFF	TGTGCCAGCAGTTTATGGAGGGTCCATTGGGAAACTGAAGCTTTCTTT